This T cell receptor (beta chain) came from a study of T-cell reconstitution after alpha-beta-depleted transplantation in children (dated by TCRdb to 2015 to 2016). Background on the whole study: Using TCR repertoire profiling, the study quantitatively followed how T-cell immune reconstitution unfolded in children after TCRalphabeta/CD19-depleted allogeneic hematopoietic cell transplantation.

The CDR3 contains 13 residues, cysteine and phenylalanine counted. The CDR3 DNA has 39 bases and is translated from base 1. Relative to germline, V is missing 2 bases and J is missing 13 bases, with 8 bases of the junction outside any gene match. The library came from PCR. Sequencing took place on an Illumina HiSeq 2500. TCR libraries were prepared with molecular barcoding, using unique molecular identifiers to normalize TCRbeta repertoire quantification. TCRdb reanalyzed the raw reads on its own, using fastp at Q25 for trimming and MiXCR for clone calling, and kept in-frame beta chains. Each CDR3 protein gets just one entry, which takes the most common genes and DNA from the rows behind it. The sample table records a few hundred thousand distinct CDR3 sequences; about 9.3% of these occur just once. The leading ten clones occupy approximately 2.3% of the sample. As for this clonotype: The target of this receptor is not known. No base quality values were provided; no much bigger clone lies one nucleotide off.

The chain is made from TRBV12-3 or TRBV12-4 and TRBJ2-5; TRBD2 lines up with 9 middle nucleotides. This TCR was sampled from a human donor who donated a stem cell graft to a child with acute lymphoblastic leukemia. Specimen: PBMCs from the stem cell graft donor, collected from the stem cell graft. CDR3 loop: CASSLQMIAGAYF. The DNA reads TGTGCCAGCAGTTTACAAATGATAGCGGGAGCGTACTTC.